The 27 T cell receptor beta chains below were found in one sample sequenced in a study of blood T cells in healthy people across ages (dated by TCRdb to the mid-2010s). Library method: 5' RACE. Instrument used: Illumina HiSeq 2500. A second roughly 6 to 12 cycle PCR used a sample-barcoded 5' primer and a J-beta primer mix. TCRdb trimmed the raw reads at Q25, called clones with MiXCR and kept productive beta chains. Entries that share a CDR3 protein sequence are merged under the most common genes and DNA. The sample data list approximately 1.5 million distinct CDR3 sequences, and around 35% of these were observed just once. 10% to 12% of the sample is held by the ten biggest clonotypes. The material sequenced was blood. The source of these receptors is a woman aged 25 to 39 in good health.

The rearrangement joins TRBV27 to TRBJ2-2; D not resolved. V lost 6 bases and J 7 bases, leaving 12 bases between the germline ends. The germline V gene has CDR1 MNHEY and CDR2 SMNVEV (reference sequence). This CDR3 is built from 13 residues. The CDR3 DNA reads as TGTGCCAGCAGCCCGCTGGCGGTCGGGGAGCTGTTTTTT. Amino acid sequence: CASSPLAVGELFF.

CDR3 nucleotide sequence: TGCAGTGCTAGACGAACGACAGGGGGCATAACTTACGAGCAGTACTTC. Translation: CSARRTTGGITYEQYF. The J gene is TRBJ2-7, the V gene TRBV20-1, with 10 bases fitting TRBD1. With V trimmed by 2 bases and J by 4 bases, 11 bases remained unmatched. Looked up from germline, CDR1 is DFQATT and CDR2 is SNEGSKA (reference sequence). This CDR3 contains 16 residues.

This clonotype showed up many times. This chain joins TRBV20-1 and TRBJ2-5, with TRBD2 matching 10 bases. Germline assignment: CDR1 DFQATT and CDR2 SNEGSKA (reference sequence). This CDR3 has 18 amino acids. The ends lost 6 bases at V and 5 bases at J; junction bases unmatched: 21. The DNA of the CDR3 is TGCAGTGCAGCCAGACGCGGACTAGCGGCCTTAGGCGGGGAGACCCAGTACTTC. This gives the protein CSAARRGLAALGGETQYF.

This clonotype came up a few times. The chain is built from TRBV20-1 and TRBJ2-3; 12 nucleotides match TRBD2. CDR1 is DFQATT, CDR2 SNEGSKA, per germline (reference sequence). The trim removed 4 bases at V and 1 base at J, leaving 9 bases unmatched. CDR3 length: 17 residues. The CDR3 sequence is CSAKGLAGGGRTDTQYF. The CDR3 coding sequence is TGCAGTGCTAAGGGGCTAGCGGGAGGGGGACGCACAGATACGCAGTATTTT.

J is TRBJ2-7 and V is TRBV5-1, with 8 bases identical to TRBD1. Per the germline V gene, CDR1 is SGHRS and CDR2 is YFSETQ. The CDR3 is 15 amino acids. J gave up 1 base and V 5 bases, and 8 bases lay outside the gene matches. The CDR3 here is CASRTGAPTSYEQYF. Here the CDR3 DNA reads TGCGCCAGCAGGACAGGGGCCCCAACTTCCTACGAGCAGTACTTC.

This clonotype was detected once. The rearrangement links TRBV9 to TRBJ1-2, with D uncertain. The CDR3 covers 16 residues. CDR1 and CDR2 (germline): SGDLS, YYNGEE. With 0 bases removed from V and 0 bases from J, the gap between germline ends came to 12 bases. The CDR3 region is CASSVASAEANYGYTF. Written as DNA, the CDR3 is TGTGCCAGCAGCGTAGCTTCAGCGGAAGCTAACTATGGCTACACCTTC.

A word on this clonotype: The junction and the germline gene differ at one end; a read error may be behind it. The V and J genes are TRBV5-5 and TRBJ2-3; D possibly corresponds to TRBD2 (5 bases). CDR3 length equals 16 residues. Per the germline V gene, CDR1 is SGHKS and CDR2 is YYEKEE (reference sequence). CDR3 nucleotide sequence: TGTGCCGGCAGCCTTTGGACTGGGAGTAGCACAGATACGCAGTATTTT. Its translation: CAGSLWTGSSTDTQYF.

This clonotype was detected many times. The V call is TRBV4-1, the J call TRBJ2-3; D not certain. The CDR3 extends over 13 amino acids. V was cut by 0 bases and J by 5 bases, with 6 bases left in between. The germline V gene has CDR1 MGHRA and CDR2 YSYEKL. The CDR3 nucleotides read TGCGCCAGCAGCCAAGATCTGGTAGATACGCAGTATTTT. Residues: CASSQDLVDTQYF.

The V call is TRBV21-1, the J call TRBJ1-2; the tabulated D call, TRBD1, remains unverified against the DNA. TRBV21-1 is tagged as a pseudogene. This CDR3 has 17 residues. Written as DNA, the CDR3 is TGTGCCAGCAGCAAATCAGCCGGGACAGAGCTTAACTATGGCTACACCTTC. This encodes CASSKSAGTELNYGYTF.

This clonotype was counted between two and nine times. V usage is TRBV7-3 and J usage is TRBJ2-1; 8 nucleotides line up with TRBD1. J was trimmed by 8 bases and V by 7 bases; bases with no gene match: 10. The CDR3 sequence is 14 residues long. Germline V CDR1 and CDR2: SGHTA, FQGTGA. CDR3 amino acids: CASTLGAGGDEQFF. The CDR3 DNA sequence: TGTGCCAGCACCCTGGGTGCAGGGGGCGATGAGCAGTTCTTC.

V gene TRBV2 combines with J gene TRBJ1-5, with 7 bases lining up with TRBD1. Trimming took 8 bases from V and 0 from J; bases not matched to a gene: 10. Per the germline V gene, CDR1 is SNHLY and CDR2 is FYNNEI. This CDR3 has 16 amino acids. The CDR3 bases are TGTGCCAGCGCAAAAAGGGGACAGATTAGCAATCAGCCCCAGCATTTT. This encodes CASAKRGQISNQPQHF. Full variable domain (missing parts from reference TRBV2 and TRBJ1-5): EPEVTQTPSHQVTQMGQEVILRCVPISNHLYFYWYRQILGQKVEFLVSFYNNEISEKSEIFDDQFSVERPDGSNFTLKIRSTKLEDSAMYFCASAKRGQISNQPQHFGDGTRLSIL.

As concerns this clonotype: The junction does not match germline at one end; this may be a read error. The chain uses TRBV2 and TRBJ2-1; a weak D match, TRBD1 (6 bases). CDR1 is SNHLY and CDR2 is FYNNEI in the germline V gene. CDR3 size: 13 residues. The CDR3 DNA is TGTGCCTGCAGTGATGTGGGGGCGTTTGAGCAGTTCTTC. Translated, it gives CACSDVGAFEQFF. Looking up the rest from reference TRBV2 and TRBJ2-1 gives the full variable domain: EPEVTQTPSHQVTQMGQEVILRCVPISNHLYFYWYRQILGQKVEFLVSFYNNEISEKSEIFDDQFSVERPDGSNFTLKIRSTKLEDSAMYFCACSDVGAFEQFFGPGTRLTVL.

This clonotype was counted a few times. V and J are TRBV20-1 and TRBJ2-5; TRBD2 matches 11 bases. The CDR3 has 15 amino acids. Germline assignment: CDR1 DFQATT and CDR2 SNEGSKA (reference sequence). V was clipped by 6 bases and J by 2 bases; unmatched bases: 8. As DNA, the CDR3 is TGCAGTGCAGAAATAGCGGGGGGGCTTCAAGAGACCCAGTACTTC. Protein product: CSAEIAGGLQETQYF.

Turning to this clonotype: A much larger clone lies one base from this, so it may be a read error. J is TRBJ2-5 and V is TRBV12-3 or TRBV12-4; the D is unclear. The CDR3 has 16 residues. The V gene lost 2 bases and the J gene lost 5 bases, with 18 bases spanning the gap. DNA of the CDR3: TGTGCCAGCAGTTTAAGGGTAGCCATGAGTGTCGAGACCCAGTACTTC. Protein: CASSLRVAMSVETQYF.

This chain links TRBV7-3 with TRBJ1-1, with unresolved D. This CDR3 spans 16 amino acids. V lost 2 bases and J lost 1, with 14 bases in between. CDR1 is SGHTA and CDR2 is FQGTGA in the germline V gene. CDR3 protein: CASSLVRRQRNTEAFF. The CDR3 DNA is TGTGCCAGCAGCTTAGTCCGGAGGCAACGGAACACTGAAGCTTTCTTT.

V and J are TRBV10-1 and TRBJ2-3; 7 nucleotides match TRBD2. V lost 4 bases, J lost 2 bases, and 6 bases stayed unmatched. Germline values: CDR1 WNHNN, CDR2 SYGVQD (reference sequence). The CDR3 contains 15 residues. CDR3 loop: CASSAGRGVTDTQYF. The CDR3 DNA reads TGCGCCAGCAGTGCGGGACGGGGGGTCACAGATACGCAGTATTTT.

A few counts support this clonotype. The V gene is TRBV7-8, the J gene TRBJ2-7; D is undetermined. The germline CDR1 and CDR2 sequences are SGHVS and FQNEAQ. The V gene lost 1 base and the J gene lost 3 bases, with 16 bases spanning the gap. CDR3 length: 16 amino acids. The CDR3 protein is CASSLGLRQVLYEQYF. In nucleotides, the CDR3 is TGTGCCAGCAGCTTAGGGCTCCGGCAGGTACTCTACGAGCAGTACTTC.

This clonotype was counted between two and nine times. This chain's CDR3 is CSAKGTSGSPIQYF. The CDR3 DNA reads as TGCAGTGCTAAGGGGACTAGCGGGAGTCCCATTCAGTACTTC. The chain joins TRBV20-1 to TRBJ2-4; 14 positions agree with TRBD2. After removal of 4 bases from V and 9 bases from J, the junction contained 5 bases not matched to a gene. CDR3 length: 14 residues. Germline lookup yields CDR1 DFQATT and CDR2 SNEGSKA (reference sequence).

This clonotype came up a few times. The V gene is TRBV6-1, the J gene TRBJ2-1; a weak D match, TRBD2 (6 bases). Germline CDR1 is MNHNS and CDR2 is SASEGT. The CDR3 is made up of 15 amino acids. Trimming shortened V by 6 bases and J by 0 bases, and 12 bases separated the two germline ends. The CDR3, as DNA: TGTGCCAGCAGCGGGGGAGCCTTCTCCTACAATGAGCAGTTCTTC. This gives the protein CASSGGAFSYNEQFF.

This clonotype came up a few times. The chain couples TRBV10-3 to TRBJ1-6, with 7 bases lining up with TRBD1. The CDR3 runs 14 residues. CDR1 and CDR2 from the germline V gene are ENHRY and SYGVKD. The trim removed 10 bases at V and 7 bases at J, leaving 10 bases unmatched. The CDR3 coding sequence is TGTGCCACCGGGACAGCAGCAGAGAATTCACCCCTCCACTTT. Protein product: CATGTAAENSPLHF.

This clonotype was picked up a small number of times. This chain uses TRBV7-8 with TRBJ2-2; 7 bases are a match to TRBD2. CDR1 SGHVS and CDR2 FQNEAQ come from the germline V gene. This CDR3 contains 18 residues. Unmatched junction bases numbered 17, after V lost 5 bases and J lost 5 bases. The CDR3 coding sequence is TGTGCCAGCAGCCCCCCGATAGACGGGGGGTGGAGGACCGGGGAGCTGTTTTTT. Its protein product is CASSPPIDGGWRTGELFF. The full variable domain, rest sourced from reference TRBV7-8 and TRBJ2-2, is GAGVSQSPRYKVAKRGQDVALRCDPISGHVSLFWYQQALGQGPEFLTYFQNEAQLDKSGLPSDRFFAERPEGSVSTLKIQRTQQEDSAVYLCASSPPIDGGWRTGELFFGEGSRLTVL.

Worth noting for this clonotype: Mismatch with germline at one junction end may stem from a read error. This chain joins TRBV5-1 and TRBJ1-2, with no clear D. Germline CDR1 reads SGHRS; CDR2 reads YFSETQ. The CDR3 length is 13 residues. CDR3 residues: CASSLAVDYGCTF. Here the CDR3 DNA reads TGCGCCAGCAGCTTGGCCGTAGACTATGGCTGCACCTTC. Filled out from reference TRBV5-1 and TRBJ1-2, the complete variable domain reads KAGVTQTPRYLIKTRGQQVTLSCSPISGHRSVSWYQQTPGQGLQFLFEYFSETQRNKGNFPGRFSGRQFSNSRSEMNVSTLELGDSALYLCASSLAVDYGCTFGSGTRLTVV.

This clonotype has a handful of counts. V and J are TRBV4-1 and TRBJ1-2; 8 bases are shared with TRBD1. Trimming cost V 3 bases and J 8 bases; bases outside gene matches: 11. CDR1 and CDR2 from the germline V gene are MGHRA and YSYEKL. The CDR3 runs 15 residues. In DNA form, the CDR3 reads TGCGCCAGCAGCCATTGGGGCAGGGGGCAAGAAGGCTACACCTTC. Residues: CASSHWGRGQEGYTF.

This clonotype was counted only a few times. V is TRBV4-1 and J is TRBJ2-5; the D is unclear. CDR3 length: 12 amino acids. The V end lost 3 bases, the J end lost 4 bases, and 6 bases lay between the germline ends. Germline CDR1 and CDR2: MGHRA and YSYEKL. The chain's CDR3 is CASSQSGETQYF. Written as DNA, the CDR3 is TGCGCCAGCAGCCAGTCCGGAGAGACCCAGTACTTC.

This clonotype was recorded many times. This chain links TRBV20-1 with TRBJ2-1; 8 bases are shared with TRBD2. Losses at the gene ends were 6 bases for V and 7 bases for J; bases not matched to a gene: 11. The CDR3 is 14 residues long. Germline lookup yields CDR1 DFQATT and CDR2 SNEGSKA (reference sequence). In nucleotides, the CDR3 is TGCAGTGCCCCCCCCGGCGGGAGGTTAAATGAGCAGTTCTTC. Residues: CSAPPGGRLNEQFF.

This chain links TRBV20-1 with TRBJ2-3; TRBD2 matches 8 bases. With 0 bases clipped from V and 0 bases from J, the junction kept 2 bases outside the gene matches. In germline, CDR1 is DFQATT, CDR2 SNEGSKA (reference sequence). There are 15 residues in the CDR3. The DNA of the CDR3 is TGCAGTGCTAGAGATTCTAGCGGGAGCACAGATACGCAGTATTTT. This gives the protein CSARDSSGSTDTQYF.

The chain recombines TRBV7-9 with TRBJ1-5, with unresolved D. This CDR3 has 15 amino acids. Germline CDR1 SEHNR, CDR2 FQNEAQ (reference sequence). The V gene lost 5 bases and the J gene lost 0 bases, with 11 bases spanning the gap. CDR3 residues: CASSAGEFSNQPQHF. For the CDR3, the DNA is TGTGCCAGCAGCGCCGGGGAGTTTAGCAATCAGCCCCAGCATTTT.